A single sample is the source of the 25 T cell receptor beta chains below, sequenced in a study of technical replicates of blood from four donors (dated by TCRdb to about 2017). The method behind the library was the immunoSEQ multiplex PCR assay. In its TCRdb copy, this immuneACCESS table keeps in-frame sequences only and misses some clones. Where compared with another copy, unresolved V genes explain less than half of these, and the others have no known cause. The sample includes tens of thousands of clones, with about 93% observed a single time. Roughly 0.25% of the sample rests with the top ten. Sequencing was performed on T cells isolated from PBMCs. These receptors came from a human donor in good health.

The rearrangement uses TRBV29-1 and TRBJ2-5; D unresolved. This CDR3 region has 11 residues. The germline V gene encodes CDR1 SQVTM and CDR2 ANQGSEA. The V and J ends lost 3 bases and 5 bases respectively, with 7 bases between them. The CDR3 region is CSVEESETQYF. The CDR3 bases are TGCAGCGTTGAGGAGTCGGAGACCCAGTACTTC.

The rearrangement links TRBV15 to TRBJ2-3; 9 positions match TRBD2. Germline assignment: CDR1 LNHNV and CDR2 YYDKDF (reference sequence). The CDR3 length is 18 residues. The trim removed 6 bases at V and 5 bases at J, leaving 18 bases unmatched. DNA of the CDR3: TGTGCCACCAGTCCGAGAAGGATACTAGCGGGTGCGGTAGATACGCAGTATTTT. Amino acids: CATSPRRILAGAVDTQYF.

The rearrangement links TRBV9 to TRBJ2-1; TRBD2 matches at 14 bases. Losses at the gene ends were 5 bases for V and 2 bases for J; bases not matched to a gene: 15. The CDR3 runs to 20 residues. Germline-derived CDR1 and CDR2 are SGDLS and YYNGEE. The CDR3 nucleotides read TGTGCCAGCAGTCATAAGACTAGCGGGGGGGACCACGCCCCCTACAATGAGCAGTTCTTC. Protein sequence: CASSHKTSGGDHAPYNEQFF.

The genes are TRBV19 and TRBJ2-7; TRBD1 agrees at 9 bases. The CDR3 is 15 residues long. Unmatched junction bases numbered 13, after V lost 9 bases and J lost 4 bases. Per the germline V gene, CDR1 is LNHDA and CDR2 is SQIVND (reference sequence). The CDR3 DNA reads as TGTGCCAGCCGTTCCGGGACAGGGAAGTTATACGAGCAGTACTTC. Its protein is CASRSGTGKLYEQYF. The full variable domain, completed using reference TRBV19 and TRBJ2-7, is DGGITQSPKYLFRKEGQNVTLSCEQNLNHDAMYWYRQDPGQGLRLIYYSQIVNDFQKGDIAEGYSVSREKKESFPLTVTSAQKNPTAFYLCASRSGTGKLYEQYFGPGTRLTVT.

J is TRBJ2-7 and V is TRBV30; 8 positions match TRBD2. With 1 base clipped from V and 3 bases from J, the junction kept 5 bases outside the gene matches. The CDR3 is 14 amino acids. Looked up from germline, CDR1 is GTSNPN and CDR2 is SVGIG (reference sequence). The CDR3 sequence: CAWSGRTSGYEQYF. The CDR3 coding sequence is TGTGCCTGGAGTGGGCGAACTAGCGGCTACGAGCAGTACTTC.

To note about this clone: Other DNA sequences in this specimen translate into the identical CDR3. The V call is TRBV5-1, the J call TRBJ2-5, with a weak D call TRBD2 (6 bases). With 0 bases removed from V and 2 bases from J, the gap between germline ends came to 11 bases. The CDR3 length is 15 residues. The germline V gene encodes CDR1 SGHRS and CDR2 YFSETQ. The CDR3 reads CASSLAGTSQETQYF. CDR3 bases: TGCGCCAGCAGCTTGGCTGGGACTTCTCAAGAGACCCAGTACTTC.

The chain joins TRBV6-1 to TRBJ2-1; 7 positions agree with TRBD1. Germline V gene data show CDR1 as MNHNS and CDR2 as SASEGT. The ends lost 3 bases at V and 5 bases at J; junction bases unmatched: 10. The CDR3 consists of 16 residues. Here the CDR3 reads CASSDLGQKYNNEQFF. The CDR3 nucleotides read TGTGCCAGCAGTGATCTGGGACAGAAATATAACAATGAGCAGTTCTTC.

The rearrangement links TRBV19 to TRBJ2-4; 8 bases match TRBD2. The CDR3 length is 14 residues. After removal of 3 bases from V and 3 bases from J, the junction contained 1 base not matched to a gene. Germline loops: CDR1 LNHDA, CDR2 SQIVND (reference sequence). The CDR3 sequence is CASSMSGSKNIQYF. DNA for the CDR3: TGTGCCAGTAGTATGAGCGGGAGCAAAAACATTCAGTACTTC.

The chain combines TRBV13 with TRBJ2-7, with 9 bases lining up with TRBD1. Germline V gives CDR1 PRHDT, CDR2 FYEKMQ (reference sequence). V dropped 5 bases and J dropped 3; count of bases not matched to a gene: 8. There are 15 residues in the CDR3. Here the CDR3 reads CASSTSGTGYYEQYF. CDR3 DNA: TGTGCCAGCAGCACATCCGGGACAGGGTACTACGAGCAGTACTTC.

The rearrangement links TRBV29-1 to TRBJ1-2, with 9 bases lining up with TRBD1. V shed 3 bases and J 2 bases; nucleotides not matched to a gene: 7. CDR3 length: 15 residues. The germline gives CDR1 SQVTM, CDR2 ANQGSEA. The chain's CDR3 is CSVDGTGLGNYGYTF. CDR3 nucleotide sequence: TGCAGCGTTGATGGGACAGGGCTAGGGAACTATGGCTACACCTTC.

A single count supports this clone. The rearrangement uses TRBV2 and TRBJ2-5; 12 bases are shared with TRBD1. The CDR3 is 17 residues long. The V gene's germline CDR1 is SNHLY and CDR2 FYNNEI. V shed 3 bases, J shed 4 bases, and the junction held 9 bases outside the gene matches. CDR3 nucleotides: TGTGCCAGCAGTGAGGACTACGGGACAGGGGGCGCAGAGACCCAGTACTTC. This gives the protein CASSEDYGTGGAETQYF.

The rearrangement links TRBV27 to TRBJ2-5; the D is unclear. Germline CDR1 is MNHEY and CDR2 is SMNVEV (reference sequence). The CDR3 covers 11 residues. The V end was cut by 6 bases, the J end by 0 bases, with 2 bases between. CDR3 nucleotide sequence: TGTGCCAGCAGCGACCAAGAGACCCAGTACTTC. The encoded protein is CASSDQETQYF.

The genes are TRBV10-3 and TRBJ2-7; a weak D match, TRBD1 (6 bases). V dropped 8 bases and J dropped 2 bases, with 19 bases sitting between them. This CDR3 has 15 residues. Germline values: CDR1 ENHRY, CDR2 SYGVKD. The CDR3 region is CAISTGPRRAYEQYF. CDR3 in DNA: TGTGCCATCTCGACAGGACCCCGCCGGGCCTACGAGCAGTACTTC.

The rearrangement joins TRBV4-2 to TRBJ1-5; 7 bases are a match to TRBD1. The J segment lost 1 base and the V segment lost 5 bases, leaving 5 bases of the junction unmatched. The CDR3 contains 15 residues. Germline V gives CDR1 LGHNA, CDR2 YNFKEQ. CDR3 bases: TGTGCCAGCAGCTCCCCAGGGGGGAGCAATCAGCCCCAGCATTTT. Translated, it gives CASSSPGGSNQPQHF.

The chain couples TRBV30 to TRBJ2-3, with D possibly matching TRBD2 (7 bases). Germline V gene data show CDR1 as GTSNPN and CDR2 as SVGIG (reference sequence). The CDR3 extends over 15 amino acids. The V and J ends lost 3 bases and 6 bases respectively, with 19 bases between them. The CDR3 protein is CAWRLLGGAGDTQYF. CDR3 DNA sequence: TGTGCCTGGAGACTATTGGGGGGGGCCGGGGATACGCAGTATTTT.

The V call is TRBV19, the J call TRBJ2-3, with D unresolved. This CDR3 spans 11 amino acids. CDR1 and CDR2 from the germline V gene are LNHDA and SQIVND (reference sequence). The ends were cut back, 10 bases at V and 5 bases at J, with 10 bases in the middle. CDR3 sequence: CATTSGDTQYF. In DNA, the CDR3 is TGTGCCACTACTTCTGGAGATACGCAGTATTTT.

The chain recombines TRBV6-1 with TRBJ2-7; 9 bases match TRBD2. From germline, CDR1 is MNHNS and CDR2 SASEGT. After removal of 2 bases from V and 3 bases from J, the junction contained 11 bases not matched to a gene. The CDR3 sequence is 17 residues long. The CDR3 protein is CASSERVSGLADYEQYF. CDR3 in DNA: TGTGCCAGCAGTGAAAGGGTTTCGGGACTAGCAGACTACGAGCAGTACTTC.

The chain combines TRBV29-1 with TRBJ1-5; D might be TRBD1 (6 bases). The germline V and J ends were trimmed by 6 bases and 3 bases, with 12 bases remaining between them. Germline CDR1 SQVTM, CDR2 ANQGSEA. CDR3 length: 13 residues. This CDR3 reads CSVRTGSNQPQHF. CDR3 coding DNA: TGCAGCGTACGCACAGGGTCCAATCAGCCCCAGCATTTT.

The chain combines TRBV5-1 with TRBJ1-1, with 7 nucleotides matching TRBD1. The trim removed 4 bases at V and 3 bases at J, leaving 15 bases unmatched. CDR1 and CDR2 from the germline V gene are SGHRS and YFSETQ. This CDR3 is built from 17 residues. In DNA form, the CDR3 reads TGCGCCAGCAGCCTCTCAACAGGGGCCCCTAAGGACACTGAAGCTTTCTTT. Translation: CASSLSTGAPKDTEAFF.

This chain links TRBV6-6 with TRBJ1-1; D ambiguous. This CDR3 has 14 amino acids. V was clipped by 5 bases and J by 5 bases, with 15 bases between them. The germline V gene encodes CDR1 MNHNY and CDR2 SVGAGI (reference sequence). Written as DNA, the CDR3 is TGTGCCAGCAGTCGCCCCGAGAGCGGGACTGAAGCTTTCTTT. Protein sequence: CASSRPESGTEAFF.

The chain carries TRBV5-6 and TRBJ1-1; 9 nucleotides agree with TRBD1. The CDR3 is 15 residues long. Germline CDR1 is SGHDT and CDR2 is YYEEEE. V lost 4 bases and J lost 4; bases outside the gene matches: 8. The CDR3 bases are TGTGCCAGCAGCCGTTCCGGGACAGGGCCCACTGAAGCTTTCTTT. Encoded protein: CASSRSGTGPTEAFF. Based on the CDR3 plus reference TRBV5-6 and TRBJ1-1, the full variable domain is DAGVTQSPTHLIKTRGQQVTLRCSPKSGHDTVSWYQQALGQGPQFIFQYYEEEERQRGNFPDRFSGHQFPNYSSELNVNALLLGDSALYLCASSRSGTGPTEAFFGQGTRLTVV.

The chain is built from TRBV19 and TRBJ2-5, with 11 positions matching TRBD2. The CDR3 is 14 amino acids. CDR1 and CDR2 (germline): LNHDA, SQIVND (reference sequence). Germline trimming cut 5 bases from V and 4 bases from J; bases unmatched to any gene: 3. CDR3 protein: CASSYGTSGETQYF. CDR3 nucleotides: TGTGCCAGTAGTTACGGGACTAGCGGAGAGACCCAGTACTTC.

The V gene is TRBV13, the J gene TRBJ1-3, with D perhaps matching TRBD1 (6 bases). This CDR3 comprises 14 residues. The germline V and J ends were trimmed by 5 bases and 4 bases, with 12 bases remaining between them. The germline CDR1 and CDR2 sequences are PRHDT and FYEKMQ (reference sequence). The CDR3 sequence is CASSQAQGGNTIYF. The CDR3 coding sequence is TGTGCCAGCAGCCAGGCACAGGGCGGAAACACCATATATTTT.

This chain links TRBV9 with TRBJ1-1; D unclear. Germline CDR1 and CDR2: SGDLS and YYNGEE. Between the trimmed V and J ends, which lost 0 bases and 6 bases, there was a span of 12 bases. This CDR3 contains 14 residues. CDR3 in DNA: TGTGCCAGCAGCGTAGTGTCGGGGAGCCCTGAAGCTTTCTTT. This codes for CASSVVSGSPEAFF.

Here the CDR3 reads CASSQHSASTTNEKLFF. CDR3 nucleotides: TGCGCCAGCAGCCAACACTCCGCAAGCACAACTAATGAAAAACTGTTTTTT. The chain couples TRBV4-1 to TRBJ1-4, with no clear D. The CDR3 spans 17 residues. Germline V lookup: CDR1 MGHRA, CDR2 YSYEKL. The V and J ends lost 2 bases and 0 bases respectively, with 13 bases between them.